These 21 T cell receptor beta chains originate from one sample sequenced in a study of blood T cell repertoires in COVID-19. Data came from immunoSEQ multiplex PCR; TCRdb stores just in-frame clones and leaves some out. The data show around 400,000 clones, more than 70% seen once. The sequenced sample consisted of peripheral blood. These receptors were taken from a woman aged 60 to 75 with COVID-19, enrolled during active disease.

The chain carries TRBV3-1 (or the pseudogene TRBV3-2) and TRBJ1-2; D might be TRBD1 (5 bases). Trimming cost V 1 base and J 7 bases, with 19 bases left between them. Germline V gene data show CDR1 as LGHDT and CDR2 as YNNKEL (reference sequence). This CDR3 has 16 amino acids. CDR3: CASSQVGSKGVGGYTF. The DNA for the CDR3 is TGTGCCAGCAGCCAAGTCGGAAGTAAAGGGGTGGGTGGCTACACCTTC.

CDR3 DNA: TGTGCCAGCAGCTTAGCGGGGGGGCCGGTAGGATCCTACAATGAGCAGTTCTTC. Translating gives CASSLAGGPVGSYNEQFF. The rearrangement links TRBV7-3 to TRBJ2-1, with 9 bases lining up with TRBD2. The germline CDR1 and CDR2 sequences are SGHTA and FQGTGA. Trimming took 2 bases from V and 1 from J; bases not matched to a gene: 9. The CDR3 is 18 residues long.

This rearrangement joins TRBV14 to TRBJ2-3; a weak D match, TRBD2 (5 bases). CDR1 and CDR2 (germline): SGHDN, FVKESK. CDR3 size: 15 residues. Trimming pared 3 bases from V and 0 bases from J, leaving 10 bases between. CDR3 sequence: CASSHGLFSTDTQYF. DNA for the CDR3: TGTGCCAGCAGCCATGGACTGTTTAGCACAGATACGCAGTATTTT.

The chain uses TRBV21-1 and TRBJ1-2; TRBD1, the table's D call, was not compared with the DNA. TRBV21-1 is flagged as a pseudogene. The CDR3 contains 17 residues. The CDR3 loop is CASSKGWPLQGTYGYTF. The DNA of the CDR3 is TGTGCCAGCAGCAAAGGGTGGCCCCTTCAGGGAACATATGGCTACACCTTC.

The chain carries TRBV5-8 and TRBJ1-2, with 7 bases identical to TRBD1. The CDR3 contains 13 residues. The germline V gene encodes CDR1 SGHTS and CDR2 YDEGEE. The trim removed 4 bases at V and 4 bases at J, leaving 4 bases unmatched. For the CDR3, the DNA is TGTGCCAGCAGCGTGGACAGGATCTATGGCTACACCTTC. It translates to CASSVDRIYGYTF.

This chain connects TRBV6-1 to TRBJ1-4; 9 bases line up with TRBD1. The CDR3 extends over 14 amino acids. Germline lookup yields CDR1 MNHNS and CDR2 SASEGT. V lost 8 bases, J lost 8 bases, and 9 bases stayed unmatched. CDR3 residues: CASAGTGNNEKLFF. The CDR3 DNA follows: TGTGCCAGCGCCGGGACAGGGAATAACGAAAAACTGTTTTTT.

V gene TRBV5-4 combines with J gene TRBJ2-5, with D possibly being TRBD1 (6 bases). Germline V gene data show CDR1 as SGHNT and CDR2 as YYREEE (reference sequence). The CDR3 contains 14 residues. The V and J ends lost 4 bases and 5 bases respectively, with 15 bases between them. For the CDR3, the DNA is TGTGCCAGCAGCATGGGGGCAGGGCAGGAGACCCAGTACTTC. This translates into CASSMGAGQETQYF.

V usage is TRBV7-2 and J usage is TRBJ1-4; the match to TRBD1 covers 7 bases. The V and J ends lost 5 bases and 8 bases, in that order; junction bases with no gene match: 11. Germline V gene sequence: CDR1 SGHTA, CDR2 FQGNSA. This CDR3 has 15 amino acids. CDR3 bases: TGTGCCAGCAGCGACCCCAGGACAGGCCCGGAAAAACTGTTTTTT. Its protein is CASSDPRTGPEKLFF.

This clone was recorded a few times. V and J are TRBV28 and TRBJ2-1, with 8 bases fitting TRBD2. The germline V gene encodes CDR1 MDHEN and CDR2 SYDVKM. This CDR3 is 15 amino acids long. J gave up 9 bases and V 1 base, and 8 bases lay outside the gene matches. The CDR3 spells CASSLFAAGATEQFF. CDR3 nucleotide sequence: TGTGCCAGCAGTTTATTTGCAGCGGGGGCCACTGAGCAGTTCTTC.

CDR3 sequence (DNA): TGTGCCAGCACCTATGGAGGGGTGAACACTGAAGCTTTCTTT. Translated: CASTYGGVNTEAFF. The chain is built from TRBV6-5 and TRBJ1-1; D may be TRBD1 (5 bases). The length of the CDR3 is 14 residues. The germline V gene has CDR1 MNHEY and CDR2 SVGAGI. Between the trimmed V and J ends, which lost 7 bases and 0 bases, there was a span of 12 bases.

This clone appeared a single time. As DNA, the CDR3 is TGTGCCAGCAGTTCGACAGGGACTCAGCCCCAGCATTTT. Translation gives CASSSTGTQPQHF. The V call is TRBV12-3 or TRBV12-4, the J call TRBJ1-5; 7 bases line up with TRBD1. The CDR3 covers 13 residues. Trimming at V came to 4 bases and at J to 6 bases, leaving 3 bases not matched to a gene.

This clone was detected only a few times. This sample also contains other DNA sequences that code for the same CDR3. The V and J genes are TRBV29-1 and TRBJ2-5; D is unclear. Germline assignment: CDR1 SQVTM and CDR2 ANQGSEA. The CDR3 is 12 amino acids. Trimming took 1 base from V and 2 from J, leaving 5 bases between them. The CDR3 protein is CSVEGRQETQYF. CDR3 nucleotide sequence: TGCAGCGTTGAAGGGCGGCAAGAGACCCAGTACTTC.

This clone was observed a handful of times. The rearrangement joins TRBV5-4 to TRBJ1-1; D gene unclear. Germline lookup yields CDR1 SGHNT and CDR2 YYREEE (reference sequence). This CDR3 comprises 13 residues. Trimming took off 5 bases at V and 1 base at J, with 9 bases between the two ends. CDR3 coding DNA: TGTGCCAGCAGTCCCGACTGGAACACTGAAGCTTTCTTT. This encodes CASSPDWNTEAFF.

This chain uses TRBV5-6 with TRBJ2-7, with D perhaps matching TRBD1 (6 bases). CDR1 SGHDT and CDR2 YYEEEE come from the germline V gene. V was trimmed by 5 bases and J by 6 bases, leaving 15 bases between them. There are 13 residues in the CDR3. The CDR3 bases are TGTGCCAGCAGTTATACAGGGAGTGGCGAGCAGTACTTC. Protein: CASSYTGSGEQYF.

The CDR3 DNA is TGTGCCAGCTCACCACCGGGGCAGGGAGGCGAGACCCAGTACTTC. It yields the protein CASSPPGQGGETQYF. The chain joins TRBV18 to TRBJ2-5; the D gene is possibly TRBD2 (6 bases). Germline V CDR1 and CDR2: KGHSH, LQKENI. The CDR3 runs 15 residues. V dropped 0 bases and J dropped 5 bases, with 13 bases sitting between them.

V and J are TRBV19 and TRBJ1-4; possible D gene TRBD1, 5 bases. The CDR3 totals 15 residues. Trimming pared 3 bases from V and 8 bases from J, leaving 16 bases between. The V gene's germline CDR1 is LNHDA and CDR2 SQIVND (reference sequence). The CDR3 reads CASSIRASKGEKLFF. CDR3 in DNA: TGTGCCAGTAGTATCCGGGCCTCGAAGGGGGAAAAACTGTTTTTT.

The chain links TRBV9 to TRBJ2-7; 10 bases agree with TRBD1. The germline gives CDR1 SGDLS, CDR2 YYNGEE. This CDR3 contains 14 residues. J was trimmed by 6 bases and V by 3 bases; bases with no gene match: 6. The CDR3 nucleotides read TGTGCCAGCAGCGCGGGGACAGGGGTGGGCGAGCAGTACTTC. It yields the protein CASSAGTGVGEQYF.

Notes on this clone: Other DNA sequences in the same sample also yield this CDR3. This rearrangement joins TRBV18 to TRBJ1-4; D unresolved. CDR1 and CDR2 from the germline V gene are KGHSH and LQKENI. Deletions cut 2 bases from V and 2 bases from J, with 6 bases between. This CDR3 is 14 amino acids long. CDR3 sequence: CASSPSRTNEKLFF. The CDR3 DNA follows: TGTGCCAGCTCACCATCCCGGACTAATGAAAAACTGTTTTTT.

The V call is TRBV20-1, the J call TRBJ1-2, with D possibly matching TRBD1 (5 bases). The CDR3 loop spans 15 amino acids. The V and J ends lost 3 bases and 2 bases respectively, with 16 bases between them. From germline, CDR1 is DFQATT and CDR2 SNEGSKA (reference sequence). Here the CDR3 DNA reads TGCAGTGCTAGTCTCCCTCAGGGAAAAAACTATGGCTACACCTTC. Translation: CSASLPQGKNYGYTF.

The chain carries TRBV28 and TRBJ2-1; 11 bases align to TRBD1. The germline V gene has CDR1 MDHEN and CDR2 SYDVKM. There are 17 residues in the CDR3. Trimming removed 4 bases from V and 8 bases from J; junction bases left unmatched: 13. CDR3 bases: TGTGCCAGCAGTTCCCCCTCCGGGACAGGGGGGTGGGATGAGCAGTTCTTC. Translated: CASSSPSGTGGWDEQFF.

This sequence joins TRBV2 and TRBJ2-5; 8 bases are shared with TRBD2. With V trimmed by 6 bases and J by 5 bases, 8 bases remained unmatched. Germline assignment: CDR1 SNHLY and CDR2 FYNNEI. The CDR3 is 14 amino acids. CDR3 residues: CASRDTSGAETQYF. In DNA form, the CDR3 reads TGTGCCAGCAGAGATACTAGCGGCGCGGAGACCCAGTACTTC. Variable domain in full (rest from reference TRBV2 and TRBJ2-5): EPEVTQTPSHQVTQMGQEVILRCVPISNHLYFYWYRQILGQKVEFLVSFYNNEISEKSEIFDDQFSVERPDGSNFTLKIRSTKLEDSAMYFCASRDTSGAETQYFGPGTRLLVL.